This entry lists 25 T cell receptor beta chains sequenced from one sample in a study of T cells expressing NK-cell markers. Reprocessing the 5' RACE reads, TCRdb reports a single entry for every CDR3 protein and omits DNA. The sample data list over 250,000 distinct CDR3 sequences. Sample: blood T cells: a sorted CD56 or NKG2C T cell subset, CD4+ or CD8+ T cells, or bulk PBMC T cells (not recorded which). The origin of the receptors is a woman aged 18 to 75 in good health.

V and J are TRBV6-6 and TRBJ1-5; TCRdb gives TRBD1 as the D gene, but with no DNA this cannot be confirmed. The CDR3 consists of 13 residues. Germline V gene lookup returns CDR1 MNHNY and CDR2 SVGAGI (reference sequence). CDR3: CASSSGQNQPQHF.

The chain couples TRBV5-4 to TRBJ2-2. The CDR3 length is 13 residues. CDR1 and CDR2 from the germline V gene are SGHNT and YYREEE (reference sequence). CDR3 sequence: CASSHSGTGELFF.

This sequence joins TRBV4-3 and TRBJ2-5. Germline V gene data show CDR1 as LGHNA and CDR2 as YSLEER. This CDR3 region has 14 residues. This CDR3 reads CASSQDEVQETQYF.

The CDR3 loop reads CAISEGQYQETQYF. This chain joins TRBV10-3 and TRBJ2-5. Germline V gene data show CDR1 as ENHRY and CDR2 as SYGVKD. CDR3 length: 14 residues.

V usage is TRBV29-1 and J usage is TRBJ2-7; TCRdb lists TRBD1, though no DNA is available to test this call. Germline CDR1 reads SQVTM; CDR2 reads ANQGSEA. This CDR3 contains 12 residues. CDR3 region: CSVVSRKYEQYF.

The V call is TRBV11-2, the J call TRBJ2-3. The CDR3 extends over 15 amino acids. CDR1 is SGHAT, CDR2 FQNNGV, per germline. The chain's CDR3 is CASSSNGASTDTQYF. The full variable domain, rest sourced from reference TRBV11-2 and TRBJ2-3, is EAGVAQSPRYKIIEKRQSVAFWCNPISGHATLYWYQQILGQGPKLLIQFQNNGVVDDSQLPKDRFSAERLKGVDSTLKIQPAKLEDSAVYLCASSSNGASTDTQYFGPGTRLTVL.

The genes are TRBV21-1 and TRBJ2-3; TCRdb selects TRBD2, and the lack of DNA leaves this call unchecked. TRBV21-1 is designated a pseudogene. CDR3 size: 16 residues. CDR3 amino acids: CASSKDTAGVTDTQYF.

The chain has TRBV7-2 and TRBJ2-1; as DNA is missing, the TRBD2 call by TCRdb cannot be tested. The CDR3 length is 13 residues. Germline CDR1 is SGHTA and CDR2 is FQGNSA. CDR3 protein: CASSISSGGYPVF.

CDR3 amino acids: CASSLVVQTSNEQFF. The V call is TRBV5-5, the J call TRBJ2-1. The germline V gene has CDR1 SGHKS and CDR2 YYEKEE (reference sequence). The CDR3 loop spans 15 amino acids.

This chain joins TRBV6-5 and TRBJ2-7; TCRdb outputs TRBD2, but without DNA this stays unchecked. The CDR3 runs to 15 residues. Germline values: CDR1 MNHEY, CDR2 SVGAGI. The CDR3 is CASSYRGLVGYEQYF.

The rearrangement uses TRBV5-1 and TRBJ2-1; TCRdb lists TRBD1, though no DNA is available to test this call. This CDR3 has 12 amino acids. Per the germline V gene, CDR1 is SGHRS and CDR2 is YFSETQ. The CDR3 loop is CASSLTGYEQFF.

The chain carries TRBV10-3 and TRBJ2-3; as DNA is missing, the TRBD1 call by TCRdb cannot be tested. The CDR3 loop spans 12 amino acids. Germline V gene lookup returns CDR1 ENHRY and CDR2 SYGVKD. This chain's CDR3 is CAISPGADTQYF.

This chain joins TRBV27 and TRBJ2-1; TCRdb gives TRBD2 as the D gene, but with no DNA this cannot be confirmed. This CDR3 spans 14 amino acids. CDR1 is MNHEY and CDR2 is SMNVEV in the germline V gene (reference sequence). The CDR3 protein is CASSTPGLGRREFF.

V is TRBV9 and J is TRBJ2-3; the D call from TCRdb, TRBD2, cannot be confirmed without DNA. Germline V gives CDR1 SGDLS, CDR2 YYNGEE. This CDR3 is 14 amino acids long. The CDR3 loop reads CASSVRGRADTQYF.

The rearrangement uses TRBV24-1 and TRBJ2-1. The germline CDR1 and CDR2 sequences are KGHDR and SFDVKD. CDR3 length: 15 amino acids. The CDR3 region is CATSDNRKVADEQFF.

CDR3 protein: CASSRRRAIDQETQYF. The chain uses TRBV14 and TRBJ2-5; TCRdb names TRBD2, which stays unverified in the absence of DNA. CDR3 length: 16 residues. Germline V gene lookup returns CDR1 SGHDN and CDR2 FVKESK. The full variable domain, rest sourced from reference TRBV14 and TRBJ2-5, is EAGVTQFPSHSVIEKGQTVTLRCDPISGHDNLYWYRRVMGKEIKFLLHFVKESKQDESGMPNNRFLAERTGGTYSTLKVQPAELEDSGVYFCASSRRRAIDQETQYFGPGTRLLVL.

The chain links TRBV6-5 to TRBJ2-1; TCRdb calls TRBD2, which cannot be checked without DNA. CDR1 and CDR2 from the germline V gene are MNHEY and SVGAGI. The CDR3 is 16 amino acids. The CDR3 loop is CASSYSGLAGGNEQFF.

The CDR3 spells CAGGRSQETQYF. The chain recombines TRBV6-2 or TRBV6-3 with TRBJ2-5; TCRdb's assignment of TRBD2 cannot be checked, as there is no DNA. The CDR3 has 12 amino acids. Germline values: CDR1 MNHEY, CDR2 SVGEGT.

The chain couples TRBV25-1 to TRBJ1-6. The CDR3 loop spans 16 amino acids. CDR1 MGHDK and CDR2 SYGVNS come from the germline V gene. CDR3 region: CASSERRVAYNSPLHF. The entire variable domain, with the rest obtained from reference TRBV25-1 and TRBJ1-6, is as follows: EADIYQTPRYLVIGTGKKITLECSQTMGHDKMYWYQQDPGMELHLIHYSYGVNSTEKGDLSSESTVSRIRTEHFPLTLESARPSHTSQYLCASSERRVAYNSPLHFGNGTRLTVT.

This sequence joins TRBV3-1 and TRBJ2-3. The germline V gene encodes CDR1 LGHDT and CDR2 YNNKEL (reference sequence). The CDR3 covers 14 residues. CDR3 residues: CASSHDPSTDTQYF.

The CDR3 loop is CSARDDSRSGNTIYF. The chain employs TRBV20-1 and TRBJ1-3. The V gene's germline CDR1 is DFQATT and CDR2 SNEGSKA (reference sequence). CDR3 length: 15 residues.

The chain joins TRBV7-6 to TRBJ2-2. CDR3 length: 13 residues. Germline-derived CDR1 and CDR2 are SGHVS and FNYEAQ. The CDR3 here is CASSSGPTGELFF.

The chain uses TRBV5-1 and TRBJ2-7; absent DNA, TCRdb's TRBD1 call cannot be checked. Germline CDR1 and CDR2: SGHRS and YFSETQ. This CDR3 contains 15 residues. The CDR3 spells CASSLAGQGVAEQYF.

The chain employs TRBV5-4 and TRBJ2-3; checking the TCRdb D call of TRBD2 is not possible without DNA. Germline V gene data show CDR1 as SGHNT and CDR2 as YYREEE (reference sequence). This CDR3 has 15 residues. The CDR3 here is CASSVASGGTDTQYF.

CDR3 residues: CATSDFRQGIYEQYF. This chain joins TRBV24-1 and TRBJ2-7; the D call of TRBD1 rests on TCRdb alone, since no DNA is present to check it. This CDR3 is built from 15 residues. CDR1 KGHDR and CDR2 SFDVKD come from the germline V gene.